A selection of T cell receptor beta chains follows, all from one sample in a study of T cells expressing NK-cell markers. Each CDR3 protein gets one entry in TCRdb, which reprocessed the 5' RACE reads and gives no DNA. In total, the table holds some 500,000 distinct CDR3 sequences. The sequencing sample was made of blood T cells: a sorted CD56 or NKG2C T cell subset, CD4+ or CD8+ T cells, or bulk PBMC T cells (not recorded which). The receptors derive from a woman in her fifties or sixties in good health. Each CDR3 is given with its conserved first and last residue.

V: TRBV29-1; J: TRBJ2-7; CDR3: CSVRDRNYEQYF
V: TRBV6-1; J: TRBJ1-1; CDR3: CASSPQGGSTEAFF
V: TRBV7-8; J: TRBJ2-5; CDR3: CASSLGGPLGTQYF
V: TRBV7-8; J: TRBJ2-1; CDR3: CASSLGTHEQFF
V: TRBV6-5; J: TRBJ1-1; CDR3: CASRSGQANTEAFF
V: TRBV9; J: TRBJ2-2; CDR3: CASSVLTGATGELFF
V: TRBV5-1; J: TRBJ2-5; CDR3: CASSSDRAETQYF
V: TRBV7-6; J: TRBJ2-7; CDR3: CASSSSGGREQYF
V: TRBV27; J: TRBJ2-3; CDR3: CASSLNTRGPTDTQYF
V: TRBV29-1; J: TRBJ2-3; CDR3: CSTDRDSTDTQYF
V: TRBV9; J: TRBJ2-3; CDR3: CASSVGGSSATDTQYF
V: TRBV21-1; J: TRBJ1-5; CDR3: CASSPRRGQFGNQPQHF
V: TRBV6-1; J: TRBJ2-7; CDR3: CASRELTGGLDEQYF
V: TRBV12-3/TRBV12-4; J: TRBJ1-2; CDR3: CASSEGENDGYTF
V: TRBV9; J: TRBJ2-5; CDR3: CASVLAGRKETQYF